These T cell receptor beta chains were read from a single sample in a study of T cells in Graves' hyperthyroidism and ophthalmopathy. TCRdb reprocessed the multiplex PCR reads via MiXCR and lists one record per CDR3 protein. This sample carries approximately 590,000 distinct CDR3 sequences, roughly 50% of them seen once, and the ten largest clones take 6.5% to 9%. Sequenced: peripheral blood or thyroid tissue (not recorded which). All receptors come from a woman between 18 and 29 years old with Graves' hyperthyroidism. Both conserved end residues are part of each CDR3. The D gene is left open where the match is weak. Expanded clones get a size class; other rows say once, few or many, or leave the size out.

d_gene: TRBD1; v_gene: TRBV25-1; j_gene: TRBJ1-2; abundance: -; CDR3aa: CASVDRDGYTF; CDR3nt: TGTGCCAGCGTGGACAGGGATGGCTACACCTTC
d_gene: -; v_gene: TRBV7-3; j_gene: TRBJ1-1; abundance: -; CDR3aa: CARRQLNTEAFF; CDR3nt: TGTGCTAGGAGACAGTTGAACACTGAAGCTTTCTTT
d_gene: -; v_gene: TRBV7-9; j_gene: TRBJ2-5; abundance: few; CDR3aa: CASSIYGQETQYF; CDR3nt: TGTGCCAGCAGCATTTATGGACAAGAGACCCAGTACTTC
d_gene: -; v_gene: TRBV9; j_gene: TRBJ1-6; abundance: -; CDR3aa: CASSLRAGNSPLHF; CDR3nt: TGTGCCAGCAGCCTTAGGGCAGGTAATTCACCCCTCCACTTT
d_gene: -; v_gene: TRBV7-3; j_gene: TRBJ1-2; abundance: -; CDR3aa: CASSLMGGGSGYTF; CDR3nt: TGTGCCAGCAGCTTAATGGGTGGGGGCTCTGGCTACACCTTC
d_gene: TRBD1; v_gene: TRBV7-6; j_gene: TRBJ1-5; abundance: -; CDR3aa: CASSSGTGDWQPQHF; CDR3nt: TGTGCCAGCAGCTCCGGGACAGGGGATTGGCAGCCCCAGCATTTT
d_gene: -; v_gene: TRBV7-8; j_gene: TRBJ1-5; abundance: -; CDR3aa: CASSLDGARGDNQLQHF; CDR3nt: TGTGCCAGCAGCTTGGACGGGGCTCGGGGGGATAATCAGCTCCAGCATTTT
d_gene: -; v_gene: TRBV2; j_gene: TRBJ2-3; abundance: -; CDR3aa: CASTRTGYNEQYF; CDR3nt: TGTGCCAGCACGCGGACGGGGTACAATGAGCAGTATTTT
d_gene: TRBD1; v_gene: TRBV5-1; j_gene: TRBJ1-2; abundance: many; CDR3aa: CASSLAGGDDGYTF; CDR3nt: TGCGCCAGCAGCTTAGCAGGGGGTGACGATGGCTACACCTTC
d_gene: -; v_gene: TRBV7-3; j_gene: TRBJ1-5; abundance: once; CDR3aa: CASSPRWAPNQPQHF; CDR3nt: TGTGCCAGCTCACCAAGGTGGGCACCTAATCAGCCCCAGCATTTT
d_gene: -; v_gene: TRBV29-1; j_gene: TRBJ2-5; abundance: once; CDR3aa: CSVEDQGETQYF; CDR3nt: TGCAGCGTTGAAGATCAGGGTGAGACCCAGTACTTC
d_gene: -; v_gene: TRBV7-9; j_gene: TRBJ1-1; abundance: many; CDR3aa: CAIRKDSVLMNTEAFF; CDR3nt: TGTGCCATCCGCAAGGACAGCGTTCTCATGAACACTGAAGCTTTCTTT
d_gene: -; v_gene: TRBV19; j_gene: TRBJ1-3; abundance: many; CDR3aa: CASSIDTSGNTIYF; CDR3nt: TGTGCCAGCAGCATAGACACCTCTGGAAACACCATATATTTT
d_gene: -; v_gene: TRBV24-1; j_gene: TRBJ1-5; abundance: -; CDR3aa: CATSERQGGNQPQHF; CDR3nt: TGTGCCACCAGCGAAAGGCAGGGTGGCAATCAGCCCCAGCATTTT
d_gene: -; v_gene: TRBV9; j_gene: TRBJ2-7; abundance: few; CDR3aa: CASSAGRGSYEQYF; CDR3nt: TGTGCCAGCAGTGCCGGGAGAGGCTCCTACGAGCAGTACTTC
d_gene: TRBD2; v_gene: TRBV7-9; j_gene: TRBJ2-5; abundance: -; CDR3aa: CVSSLASGGAQETQYF; CDR3nt: TGTGTCAGCAGCTTAGCTAGCGGGGGGGCCCAAGAGACCCAGTACTTC
d_gene: TRBD1; v_gene: TRBV7-6; j_gene: TRBJ1-1; abundance: -; CDR3aa: CASSAGDRVNTEAFF; CDR3nt: TGTGCCAGCAGCGCAGGGGACAGGGTGAACACTGAAGCTTTCTTT
d_gene: TRBD1; v_gene: TRBV11-3; j_gene: TRBJ2-5; abundance: many; CDR3aa: CASSLRTGAETQYF; CDR3nt: TGTGCCAGCAGCTTACGGACAGGGGCAGAGACCCAGTACTTC
d_gene: TRBD1; v_gene: TRBV9; j_gene: TRBJ1-1; abundance: -; CDR3aa: CASSGGQGQNTEAFF; CDR3nt: TGTGCCAGCAGCGGCGGACAGGGGCAGAACACTGAAGCTTTCTTT
d_gene: TRBD2; v_gene: TRBV5-1; j_gene: TRBJ2-5; abundance: -; CDR3aa: CASSTRGLAGAPETQYF; CDR3nt: TGCGCCAGCAGCACGAGGGGACTAGCGGGAGCCCCAGAGACCCAGTACTTC
d_gene: -; v_gene: TRBV7-9; j_gene: TRBJ2-7; abundance: few; CDR3aa: CASSWGEAYEQYF; CDR3nt: TGTGCCAGCAGCTGGGGGGAGGCCTACGAGCAGTACTTC
d_gene: -; v_gene: TRBV29-1; j_gene: TRBJ1-3; abundance: -; CDR3aa: CSAGTQGGGNTIYF; CDR3nt: TGCAGCGCTGGGACTCAGGGAGGTGGAAACACCATATATTTT
d_gene: -; v_gene: TRBV20-1; j_gene: TRBJ1-1; abundance: -; CDR3aa: CSASYRSNTEAFF; CDR3nt: TGCAGTGCTAGTTACAGATCTAACACTGAAGCTTTCTTT
d_gene: TRBD1; v_gene: TRBV7-6; j_gene: TRBJ2-7; abundance: -; CDR3aa: CASSFLEYRGPYEQYF; CDR3nt: TGTGCCAGCAGCTTCCTAGAGTACAGGGGGCCTTACGAGCAGTACTTC